This TCR beta chain came from a study of response to subunit inactivated influenza vaccine. This clonotype was observed a handful of times. What it recognizes is unknown. TCRdb fed the RT-PCR reads into MiXCR, producing one record per CDR3 protein. Of under 850,000 distinct CDR3 sequences detected, about 18% appear once; the ten largest clones hold approximately 11%. V was pared by 6 bases and J by 4 bases, with 9 bases between. Germline V gives CDR1 MNHNY, CDR2 SVGAGI (reference sequence). The CDR3 has 13 amino acids. Regarding the study as a whole: Authors suggested each seasonal flu vaccination may recruit only limited numbers of new T cells.

V usage is TRBV6-6 and J usage is TRBJ2-2; D remains ambiguous. This specimen consisted of PBMCs from blood, obtained 5 to 6 days after vaccination. The clonotype originates from a man over 45 who received an inactivated influenza vaccine. The CDR3 here is CASREPVTGELFF. In nucleotides, the CDR3 is TGTGCCAGCAGGGAGCCAGTCACCGGGGAGCTGTTTTTT.